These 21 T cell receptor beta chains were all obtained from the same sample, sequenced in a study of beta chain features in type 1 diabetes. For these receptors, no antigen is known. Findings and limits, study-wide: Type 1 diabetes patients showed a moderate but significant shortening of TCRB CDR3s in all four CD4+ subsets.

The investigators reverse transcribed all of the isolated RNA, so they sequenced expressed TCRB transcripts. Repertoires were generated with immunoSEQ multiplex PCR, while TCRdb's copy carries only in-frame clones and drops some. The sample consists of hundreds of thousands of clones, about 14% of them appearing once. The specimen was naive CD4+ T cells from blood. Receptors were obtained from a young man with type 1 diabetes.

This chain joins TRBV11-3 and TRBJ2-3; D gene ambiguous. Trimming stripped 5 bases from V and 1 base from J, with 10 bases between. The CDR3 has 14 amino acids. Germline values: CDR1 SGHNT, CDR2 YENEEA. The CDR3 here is CASSHVVGTDTQYF. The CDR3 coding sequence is TGTGCCAGCAGCCATGTAGTGGGCACAGATACGCAGTATTTT.

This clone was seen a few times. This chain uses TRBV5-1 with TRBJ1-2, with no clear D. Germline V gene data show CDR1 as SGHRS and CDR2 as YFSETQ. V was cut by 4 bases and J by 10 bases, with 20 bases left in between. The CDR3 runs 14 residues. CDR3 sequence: CASSTGSIGLIYTF. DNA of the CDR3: TGCGCCAGCAGCACGGGAAGCATTGGACTAATCTACACCTTC.

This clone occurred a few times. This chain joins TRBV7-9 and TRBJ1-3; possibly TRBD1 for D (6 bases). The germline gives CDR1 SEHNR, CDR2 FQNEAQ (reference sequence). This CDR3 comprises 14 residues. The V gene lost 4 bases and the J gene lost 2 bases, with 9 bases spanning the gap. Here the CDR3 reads CASSSGTTGNTIYF. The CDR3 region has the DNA TGTGCCAGCAGCTCCGGGACAACTGGAAACACCATATATTTT.

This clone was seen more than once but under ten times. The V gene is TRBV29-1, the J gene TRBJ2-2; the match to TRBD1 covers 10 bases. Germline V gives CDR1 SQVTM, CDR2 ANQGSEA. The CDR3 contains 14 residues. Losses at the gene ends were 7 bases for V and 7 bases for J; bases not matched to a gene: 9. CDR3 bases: TGCAGCGCAGCTAGGGACAGGGGTATCGGGGAGCTGTTTTTT. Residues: CSAARDRGIGELFF.

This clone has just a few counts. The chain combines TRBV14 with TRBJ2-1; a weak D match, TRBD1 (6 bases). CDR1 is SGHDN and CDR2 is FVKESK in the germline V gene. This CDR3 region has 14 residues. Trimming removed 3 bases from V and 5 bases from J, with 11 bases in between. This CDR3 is CASSQQTGHNEQFF. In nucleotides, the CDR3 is TGTGCCAGCAGCCAGCAAACAGGGCACAATGAGCAGTTCTTC.

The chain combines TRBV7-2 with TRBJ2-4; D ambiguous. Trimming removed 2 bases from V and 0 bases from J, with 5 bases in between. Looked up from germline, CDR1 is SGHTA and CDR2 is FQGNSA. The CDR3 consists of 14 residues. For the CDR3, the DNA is TGTGCCAGCAGCTTACTCTTAGCCAAAAACATTCAGTACTTC. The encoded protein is CASSLLLAKNIQYF.

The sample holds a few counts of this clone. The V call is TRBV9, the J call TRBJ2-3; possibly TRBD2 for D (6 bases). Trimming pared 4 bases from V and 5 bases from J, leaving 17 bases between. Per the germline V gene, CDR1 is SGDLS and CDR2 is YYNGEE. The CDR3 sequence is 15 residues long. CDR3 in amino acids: CASSLFREGGDTQYF. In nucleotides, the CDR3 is TGTGCCAGCAGCCTCTTCAGAGAGGGAGGAGATACGCAGTATTTT.

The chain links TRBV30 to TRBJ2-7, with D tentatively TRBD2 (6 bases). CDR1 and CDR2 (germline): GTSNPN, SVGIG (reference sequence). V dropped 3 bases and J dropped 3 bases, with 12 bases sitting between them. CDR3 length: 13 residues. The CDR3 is CAWRVKGGYEQYF. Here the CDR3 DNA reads TGTGCCTGGAGGGTAAAGGGAGGCTACGAGCAGTACTTC. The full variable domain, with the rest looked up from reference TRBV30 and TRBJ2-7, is SQTIHQWPATLVQPVGSPLSLECTVEGTSNPNLYWYRQAAGRGLQLLFYSVGIGQISSEVPQNLSASRPQDRQFILSSKKLLLSDSGFYLCAWRVKGGYEQYFGPGTRLTVT.

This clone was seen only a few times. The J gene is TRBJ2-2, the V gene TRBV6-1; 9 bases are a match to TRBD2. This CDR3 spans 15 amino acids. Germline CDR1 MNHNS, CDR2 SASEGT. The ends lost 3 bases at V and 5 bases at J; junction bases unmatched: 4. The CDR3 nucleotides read TGTGCCAGCAGTGACCTAGCGGGATCTACCGGGGAGCTGTTTTTT. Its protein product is CASSDLAGSTGELFF.

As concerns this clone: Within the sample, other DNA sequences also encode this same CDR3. CDR3 nucleotides: TGCGCCAGCAGCTCAGGACACCTATACGAGCAGTACTTC. The encoded protein is CASSSGHLYEQYF. The rearrangement links TRBV5-1 to TRBJ2-7; D is possibly TRBD1 (5 bases). From germline, CDR1 is SGHRS and CDR2 YFSETQ. V lost 3 bases and J lost 4, with 11 bases in between. CDR3 length: 13 amino acids.

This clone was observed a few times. The DNA for the CDR3 is TGTGCCAGCAGCGTAGGGACTAGCGGCTCCGAGCAGTACTTC. Its protein is CASSVGTSGSEQYF. V is TRBV9 and J is TRBJ2-7, with TRBD2 identical over 10 bases. J was trimmed by 6 bases and V by 0 bases; bases with no gene match: 3. The V gene's germline CDR1 is SGDLS and CDR2 YYNGEE. The CDR3 has 14 amino acids.

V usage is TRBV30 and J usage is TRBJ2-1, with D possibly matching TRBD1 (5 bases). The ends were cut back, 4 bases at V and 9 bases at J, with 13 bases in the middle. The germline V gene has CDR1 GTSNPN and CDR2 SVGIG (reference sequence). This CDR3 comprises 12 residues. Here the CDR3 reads CAWTLQGVEQFF. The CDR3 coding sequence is TGTGCCTGGACCCTTCAGGGTGTTGAGCAGTTCTTC.

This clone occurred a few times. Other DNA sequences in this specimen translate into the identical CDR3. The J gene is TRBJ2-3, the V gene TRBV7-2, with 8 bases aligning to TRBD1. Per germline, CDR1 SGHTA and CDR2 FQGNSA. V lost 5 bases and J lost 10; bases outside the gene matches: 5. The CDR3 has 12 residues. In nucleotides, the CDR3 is TGTGCCAGCAGCCTCGGACAGGGCCCGCAGTATTTT. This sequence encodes CASSLGQGPQYF.

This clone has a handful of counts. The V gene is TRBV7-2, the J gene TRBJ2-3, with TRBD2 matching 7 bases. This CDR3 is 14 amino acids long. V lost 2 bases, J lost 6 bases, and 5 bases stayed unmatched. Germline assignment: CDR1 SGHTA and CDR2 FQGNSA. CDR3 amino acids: CASSLYGGSDTQYF. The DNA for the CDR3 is TGTGCCAGCAGCTTATACGGCGGGAGTGATACGCAGTATTTT. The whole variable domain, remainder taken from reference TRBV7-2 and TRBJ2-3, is GAGVSQSPSNKVTEKGKDVELRCDPISGHTALYWYRQSLGQGLEFLIYFQGNSAPDKSGLPSDRFSAERTGGSVSTLTIQRTQQEDSAVYLCASSLYGGSDTQYFGPGTRLTVL.

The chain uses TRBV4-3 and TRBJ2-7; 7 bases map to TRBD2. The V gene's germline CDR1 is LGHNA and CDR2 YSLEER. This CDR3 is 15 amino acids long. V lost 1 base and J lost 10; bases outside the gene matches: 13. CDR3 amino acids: CASSQAPWSGVSQYF. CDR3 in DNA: TGCGCCAGCAGCCAAGCCCCTTGGAGCGGGGTATCCCAGTACTTC.

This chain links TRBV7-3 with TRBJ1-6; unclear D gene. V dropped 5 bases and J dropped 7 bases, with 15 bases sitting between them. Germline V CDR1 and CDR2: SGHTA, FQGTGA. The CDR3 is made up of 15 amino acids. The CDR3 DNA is TGTGCCAGCAGCCGCGACCGGACCACCAATTCACCCCTCCACTTT. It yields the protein CASSRDRTTNSPLHF.

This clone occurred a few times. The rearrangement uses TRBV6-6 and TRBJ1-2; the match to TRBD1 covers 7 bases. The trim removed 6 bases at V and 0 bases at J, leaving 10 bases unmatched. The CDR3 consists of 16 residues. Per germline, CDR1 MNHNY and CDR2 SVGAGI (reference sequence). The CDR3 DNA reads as TGTGCCAGCAGCTCTGCTCTCGACAGGGCTAACTATGGCTACACCTTC. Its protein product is CASSSALDRANYGYTF.

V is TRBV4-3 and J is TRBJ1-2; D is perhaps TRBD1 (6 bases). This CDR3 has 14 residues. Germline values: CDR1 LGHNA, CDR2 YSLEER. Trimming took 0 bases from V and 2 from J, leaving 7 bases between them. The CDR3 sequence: CASSQEGGNYGYTF. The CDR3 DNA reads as TGCGCCAGCAGCCAAGAAGGGGGGAACTATGGCTACACCTTC.

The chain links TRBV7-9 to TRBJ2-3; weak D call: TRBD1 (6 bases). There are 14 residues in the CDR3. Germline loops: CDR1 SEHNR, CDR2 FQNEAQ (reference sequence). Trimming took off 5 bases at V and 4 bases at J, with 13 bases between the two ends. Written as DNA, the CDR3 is TGTGCCAGCAGCGAACAGGGTCGCCCAGATACGCAGTATTTT. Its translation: CASSEQGRPDTQYF.

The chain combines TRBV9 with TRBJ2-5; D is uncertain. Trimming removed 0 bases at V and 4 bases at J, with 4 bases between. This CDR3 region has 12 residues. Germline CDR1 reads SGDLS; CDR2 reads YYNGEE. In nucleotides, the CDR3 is TGTGCCAGCAGCGTAGAAAGAGAGACCCAGTACTTC. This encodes CASSVERETQYF.

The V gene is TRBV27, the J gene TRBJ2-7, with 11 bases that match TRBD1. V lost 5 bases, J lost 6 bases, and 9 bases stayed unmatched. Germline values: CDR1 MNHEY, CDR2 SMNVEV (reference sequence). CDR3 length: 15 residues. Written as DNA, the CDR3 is TGTGCCAGCAGTCTCACCGGACAGGGGGCGCTCGAGCAGTACTTC. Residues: CASSLTGQGALEQYF.